These 3 T cell receptor beta chains came from one sample sequenced in a study of a mutant IDH1 vaccine in newly diagnosed glioma. Time point denoted: week 5, during vaccination. In the vaccine, a single dose held 300 ug of the mutant IDH1 20-mer peptide, along with topical imiquimod. No antigen is known for these receptors. Using immunoSEQ multiplex PCR, the repertoire was profiled, and TCRdb retains in-frame clones only, with some absent. The table lists under 70,000 clones, under 90% of them singletons, with over 7% in the top ten. The sample here was PBMCs, taken from a glioma patient whose treatment included an IDH1 peptide vaccine. The receptors were sampled from a woman aged 50 to 60 with glioma.

The table lists this clone with a count of one. The rearrangement uses TRBV4-3 and TRBJ2-7, with no clear D. CDR3 length: 14 amino acids. V was cut by 0 bases and J by 6 bases, with 12 bases left in between. Germline loops: CDR1 LGHNA, CDR2 YSLEER. The CDR3 reads CASSQDTKGGEQYF. The CDR3 DNA is TGCGCCAGCAGCCAAGACACGAAAGGTGGCGAGCAGTACTTC.

The chain combines TRBV28 with TRBJ1-2, with D hard to call. With 2 bases removed from V and 2 bases from J, the gap between germline ends came to 15 bases. CDR3 size: 16 residues. Per the germline V gene, CDR1 is MDHEN and CDR2 is SYDVKM. The CDR3 loop reads CASSLGVGLGNYGYTF. The CDR3 DNA sequence: TGTGCCAGCAGTTTAGGGGTGGGATTAGGAAACTATGGCTACACCTTC.

The V call is TRBV7-2, the J call TRBJ2-7, with 15 bases lining up with TRBD2. The CDR3 is 15 amino acids. V shed 5 bases and J 2 bases; nucleotides not matched to a gene: 1. CDR1 SGHTA and CDR2 FQGNSA come from the germline V gene. CDR3 DNA sequence: TGTGCCAGCAGCCGGACTAGCGGGGGGGCCTACGAGCAGTACTTC. Protein: CASSRTSGGAYEQYF.